This note documents a single T cell receptor beta chain sequence. Its cognate antigen is unknown. This CDR3 contains 15 residues. The V and J ends lost 5 bases and 5 bases, in that order; junction bases with no gene match: 9. Germline values: CDR1 SGHTA, CDR2 FQGNSA. Unique molecular identifiers were present in the TCR beta cDNA libraries. One entry per CDR3 protein results from TCRdb running MiXCR on the PCR reads. The data contain about 770,000 distinct CDR3 sequences, roughly 50% of them singletons. The sample is drawn from a study of post-analysis software for immune sequencing data. Notes on the study in general: Elevated frequency relative to controls characterized a handful of TRBV segments in patients, TRBV5-6, TRBV5-1 and TRBV20-1 among them. Same-batch samples co-clustered strongly by F measure.

Material: blood. The TCR was taken from a girl aged 10 to 17 with multiple sclerosis. The chain carries TRBV7-2 and TRBJ1-1; 9 bases are a match to TRBD1. This chain's CDR3 is CASSPRQGGRTEAFF. In DNA form, the CDR3 reads TGTGCCAGCAGCCCCAGACAGGGGGGGAGGACTGAAGCTTTCTTT.